The 14 T cell receptor beta chains in this list originate from one sample, sequenced in a study of blood T cell repertoires in COVID-19. Profiling relied on immunoSEQ multiplex PCR, and the TCRdb table lists in-frame clones only, not all of them. The sample yields around 19,000 clones, roughly 90% seen once. Sample: peripheral blood. These receptors came from a human donor in a cohort sampled during active COVID-19.

The V call is TRBV11-2, the J call TRBJ2-2, with 7 bases that match TRBD1. The V segment lost 5 bases and the J segment 6 bases; nucleotides outside the gene matches: 6. CDR3 length: 14 residues. Germline V gives CDR1 SGHAT, CDR2 FQNNGV. This chain's CDR3 is CASSLTGRAGELFF. The CDR3 nucleotides are TGTGCCAGCAGCCTGACAGGGAGAGCCGGGGAGCTGTTTTTT.

The chain has TRBV29-1 and TRBJ1-1; D gene ambiguous. Germline V gene sequence: CDR1 SQVTM, CDR2 ANQGSEA. The CDR3 extends over 11 amino acids. V shed 3 bases and J shed 0 bases, with 2 bases lying between them. CDR3 residues: CSVDVNTEAFF. CDR3 DNA sequence: TGCAGCGTTGACGTGAACACTGAAGCTTTCTTT.

The gene calls are TRBV6-5 and TRBJ2-2, with 9 bases lining up with TRBD2. V was clipped by 2 bases and J by 4 bases; unmatched bases: 5. Per the germline V gene, CDR1 is MNHEY and CDR2 is SVGAGI. The CDR3 consists of 16 residues. The CDR3 protein is CASSYLSGSGTGELFF. In nucleotides, the CDR3 is TGTGCCAGCAGTTACCTTAGCGGGAGCGGCACCGGGGAGCTGTTTTTT.

The chain employs TRBV18 and TRBJ1-1; no firm D call. The CDR3 runs to 12 residues. Trimming cost V 5 bases and J 1 base, with 5 bases left between them. The germline gives CDR1 KGHSH, CDR2 LQKENI. CDR3 DNA sequence: TGTGCCAGCTCAACTGAGAACACTGAAGCTTTCTTT. Translating it yields CASSTENTEAFF.

This clone was picked up one time. This rearrangement joins TRBV4-1 to TRBJ1-1; 7 bases align to TRBD1. Germline CDR1 is MGHRA and CDR2 is YSYEKL. Trimming at V came to 0 bases and at J to 0 bases, leaving 10 bases not matched to a gene. The CDR3 totals 18 residues. The CDR3 region is CASSQDISGGHLNTEAFF. The CDR3 region has the DNA TGCGCCAGCAGCCAAGATATTTCAGGGGGTCACCTGAACACTGAAGCTTTCTTT.

This clone has just a few counts. V usage is TRBV11-2 and J usage is TRBJ2-1, with 7 bases aligning to TRBD1. The V segment lost 3 bases and the J segment 7 bases; nucleotides outside the gene matches: 3. The germline CDR1 and CDR2 sequences are SGHAT and FQNNGV. This CDR3 comprises 13 residues. CDR3 sequence reads: CASSLGQLNEQFF. The CDR3 DNA sequence: TGTGCCAGCAGCTTGGGACAGTTGAATGAGCAGTTCTTC.

This chain joins TRBV28 and TRBJ1-3; D is perhaps TRBD1 (6 bases). The germline gives CDR1 MDHEN, CDR2 SYDVKM. Deletions cut 6 bases from V and 4 bases from J, with 13 bases between. The CDR3 covers 14 residues. CDR3: CASSHTGKGNTIYF. The CDR3 nucleotides are TGTGCCAGCAGCCACACAGGGAAGGGAAACACCATATATTTT.

The V call is TRBV28, the J call TRBJ1-2, with D possibly matching TRBD1 (5 bases). CDR3 length: 13 amino acids. The V gene lost 2 bases and the J gene lost 7 bases, with 11 bases spanning the gap. From germline, CDR1 is MDHEN and CDR2 SYDVKM. CDR3 in amino acids: CASSLLQGSGYTF. CDR3 nucleotide sequence: TGTGCCAGCAGTTTACTTCAGGGTTCTGGCTACACCTTC.

CDR3 bases: TGTGCCAGCAGTCCCCATACATCCTACGAGCAGTACTTC. This gives the protein CASSPHTSYEQYF. The V and J genes are TRBV6-5 and TRBJ2-7; no clear D. The CDR3 totals 13 residues. CDR1 and CDR2 (germline): MNHEY, SVGAGI. V lost 5 bases to trimming and J lost 1 base, with 9 bases between them.

V usage is TRBV9 and J usage is TRBJ2-1; D is unresolved. CDR1 is SGDLS and CDR2 is YYNGEE in the germline V gene. V was shortened by 3 bases and J by 6 bases, with 16 bases between the two germline ends. The CDR3 consists of 15 residues. CDR3 bases: TGTGCCAGCAGCGCCTACGGTCGAGGTTCCAATGAGCAGTTCTTC. This translates into CASSAYGRGSNEQFF.

The rearrangement joins TRBV5-6 to TRBJ2-2, with D unresolved. V lost 1 base to trimming and J lost 1 base, with 8 bases between them. The CDR3 has 15 amino acids. Germline V gives CDR1 SGHDT, CDR2 YYEEEE. The CDR3 loop is CASSLSVWNTGELFF. The CDR3 nucleotides are TGTGCCAGCAGCTTGTCCGTCTGGAACACCGGGGAGCTGTTTTTT.

The sample holds one count of this clone. The junction and the germline gene differ at one end; a read error may be behind it. The V and J genes are TRBV2 and TRBJ2-3; 10 bases are a match to TRBD2. The CDR3 has 16 amino acids. The V gene's germline CDR1 is SNHLY and CDR2 FYNNEI. CDR3 protein: CASNEDLAGGTDTQYF. In nucleotides, the CDR3 is TGTGCCAGCAATGAAGATCTAGCGGGAGGCACAGATACGCAGTATTTT. The whole variable domain, remainder taken from reference TRBV2 and TRBJ2-3, is EPEVTQTPSHQVTQMGQEVILRCVPISNHLYFYWYRQILGQKVEFLVSFYNNEISEKSEIFDDQFSVERPDGSNFTLKIRSTKLEDSAMYFCASNEDLAGGTDTQYFGPGTRLTVL.

This clone was seen a single time. The rearrangement uses TRBV4-2 and TRBJ2-1; 10 bases are a match to TRBD2. CDR3 size: 15 residues. The V segment lost 4 bases and the J segment 5 bases; nucleotides outside the gene matches: 5. CDR1 is LGHNA and CDR2 is YNFKEQ in the germline V gene. CDR3 sequence reads: CASSRSGRDHNEQFF. Written as DNA, the CDR3 is TGTGCCAGCAGCCGGAGCGGGAGGGACCACAATGAGCAGTTCTTC.

V gene TRBV28 combines with J gene TRBJ2-5; D is possibly TRBD2 (6 bases). There are 16 residues in the CDR3. Trimming took 5 bases from V and 5 from J, leaving 21 bases between them. Germline CDR1 reads MDHEN; CDR2 reads SYDVKM. The chain's CDR3 is CASSPPGDSEPETQYF. CDR3 in DNA: TGTGCCAGCAGTCCCCCCGGGGACTCTGAGCCGGAGACCCAGTACTTC.